The subject of this entry is one T cell receptor beta chain. Study members were between about 18 and 95 years old and lived in 20 to 25 US regions. Allocation to cohorts depended on clinical history reported by the participants. These data originate in a study of blood T cell repertoires in COVID-19. Whole-study context: Acute and convalescent COVID-19 specimens originated in the United States, Italy and Spain.

Methods used by the authors: Cell counts per sample came from amplifying reference gene primers. Assay: immunoSEQ multiplex PCR; the TCRdb copy retains only in-frame clones and omits some. V, J and clone size are taken as reported in that table, and D and trimming were inferred from the DNA itself. The sample lists 240,000 or so clones; 86% were seen once. V lost 0 bases and J lost 0; bases outside the gene matches: 3. In germline, CDR1 is SGHRS, CDR2 YFSETQ. This CDR3 is 17 amino acids long. The receptor was isolated from a woman aged 40 to 50 with acute COVID-19. Sequencing was carried out using PBMCs or T cells enriched from blood (not recorded which). The rearrangement links TRBV5-1 to TRBJ2-7, with 13 nucleotides matching TRBD2. As DNA, the CDR3 is TGCGCCAGCAGCTTGGGACTAGCGGGAGGCTCCTCCTACGAGCAGTACTTC. Translation: CASSLGLAGGSSYEQYF.